Sequencing of this T cell receptor (beta chain) was carried out in a study of blood T cells in healthy people across ages. Together with a sample-barcoded 5' primer, a J-beta primer mix was included in a second PCR lasting about 6 to 12 cycles. Researchers report that a template-switch adaptor with 12 random nucleotides tagged each cDNA molecule. TCRdb processed the 5' RACE reads anew with MiXCR; each CDR3 protein has one entry. In the table there are 800,000 to 950,000 distinct CDR3 sequences, 35% to 40% of which are singletons. Broader study findings: In older individuals, TCR beta diversity per million T cells was lower, falling roughly linearly with age.

Every participating donor contributed about 10 milliliters of peripheral blood through a draw. This clonotype showed up just a few times. Antigen specificity is unknown. This receptor was identified in a young man in good health. Sequenced: blood.

CDR3: CASSLGTAYTGELFF. CDR3 coding DNA: TGTGCCAGCAGTTTAGGGACAGCTTACACCGGGGAGCTGTTTTTT. The chain joins TRBV27 to TRBJ2-2, with TRBD1 matching 7 bases. This CDR3 is built from 15 residues. CDR1 and CDR2 from the germline V gene are MNHEY and SMNVEV (reference sequence). V gave up 2 bases and J gave up 3 bases; unmatched junction bases: 3.